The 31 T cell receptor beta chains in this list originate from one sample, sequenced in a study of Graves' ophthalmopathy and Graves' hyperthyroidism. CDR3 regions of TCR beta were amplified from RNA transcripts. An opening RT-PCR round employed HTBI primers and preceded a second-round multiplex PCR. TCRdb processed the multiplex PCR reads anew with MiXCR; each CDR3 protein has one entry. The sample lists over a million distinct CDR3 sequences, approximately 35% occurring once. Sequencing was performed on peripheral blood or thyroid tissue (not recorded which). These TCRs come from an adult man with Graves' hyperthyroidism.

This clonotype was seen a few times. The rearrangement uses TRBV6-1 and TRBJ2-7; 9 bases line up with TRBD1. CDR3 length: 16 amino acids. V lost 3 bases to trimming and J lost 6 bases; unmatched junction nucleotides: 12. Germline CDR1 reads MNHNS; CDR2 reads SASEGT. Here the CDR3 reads CASSDPTGTGRSEQYF. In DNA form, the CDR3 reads TGTGCCAGCAGTGATCCGACCGGGACAGGGCGAAGCGAGCAGTACTTC.

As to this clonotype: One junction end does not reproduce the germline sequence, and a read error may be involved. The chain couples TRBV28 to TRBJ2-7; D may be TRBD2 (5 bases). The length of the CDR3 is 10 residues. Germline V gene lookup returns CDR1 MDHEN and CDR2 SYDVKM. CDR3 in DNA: TGTGCCAGCAGTTCGGACGGGATGGCGTTC. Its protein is CASSSDGMAF.

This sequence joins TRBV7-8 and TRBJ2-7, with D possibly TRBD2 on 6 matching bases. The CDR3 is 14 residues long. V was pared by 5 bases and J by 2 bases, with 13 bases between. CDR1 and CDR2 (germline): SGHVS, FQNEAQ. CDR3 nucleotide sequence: TGTGCCAGCAGCCCCCACGGGAGCACCTACGAGCAGTACTTC. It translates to CASSPHGSTYEQYF.

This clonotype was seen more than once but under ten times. The CDR3 sequence is CASSPFAGEAYEQYF. The CDR3 DNA reads as TGTGCCAGCAGTCCATTCGCGGGAGAGGCGTACGAGCAGTACTTC. V is TRBV12-3 or TRBV12-4 and J is TRBJ2-7, with 7 positions matching TRBD2. The CDR3 length is 15 residues. J lost 4 bases, V lost 5 bases, and 11 bases had no gene match.

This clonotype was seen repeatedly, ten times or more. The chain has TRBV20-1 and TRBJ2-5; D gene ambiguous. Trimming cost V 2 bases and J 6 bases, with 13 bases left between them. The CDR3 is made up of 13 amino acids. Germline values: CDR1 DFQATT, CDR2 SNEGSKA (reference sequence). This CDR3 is CSARKDVRKTQYF. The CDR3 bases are TGCAGTGCTAGAAAGGATGTCCGCAAGACCCAGTACTTC.

CDR3 region: CASSSRKGGGKNGELFF. The CDR3 DNA reads as TGTGCCAGCAGCTCCCGAAAGGGAGGGGGCAAGAACGGGGAGCTGTTTTTT. The chain employs TRBV11-2 and TRBJ2-2; tentatively, D is TRBD1 or TRBD2 (7 bases each). Per germline, CDR1 SGHAT and CDR2 FQNNGV. V shed 4 bases and J shed 7 bases, with 22 bases lying between them. This CDR3 comprises 17 residues.

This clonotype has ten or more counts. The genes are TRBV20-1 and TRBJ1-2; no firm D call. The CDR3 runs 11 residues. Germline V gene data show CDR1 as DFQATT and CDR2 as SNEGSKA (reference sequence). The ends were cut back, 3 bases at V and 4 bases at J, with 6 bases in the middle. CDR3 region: CSASLSYGYTF. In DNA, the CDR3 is TGCAGTGCTAGCTTGAGCTATGGCTACACCTTC.

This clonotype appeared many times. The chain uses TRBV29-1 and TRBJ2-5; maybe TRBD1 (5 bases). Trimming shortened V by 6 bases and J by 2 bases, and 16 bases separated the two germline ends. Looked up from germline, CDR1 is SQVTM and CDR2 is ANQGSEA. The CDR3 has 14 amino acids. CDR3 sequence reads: CSVVYLGAQETQYF. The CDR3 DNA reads TGCAGCGTCGTGTACCTTGGGGCACAAGAGACCCAGTACTTC.

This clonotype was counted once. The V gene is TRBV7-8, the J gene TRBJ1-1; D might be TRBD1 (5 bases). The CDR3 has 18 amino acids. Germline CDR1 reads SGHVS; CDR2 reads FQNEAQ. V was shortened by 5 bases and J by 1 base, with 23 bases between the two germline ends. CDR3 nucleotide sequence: TGTGCCAGCAGCAACCGTCTCCGGGGGTACGGACCGAACACTGAAGCTTTCTTT. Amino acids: CASSNRLRGYGPNTEAFF.

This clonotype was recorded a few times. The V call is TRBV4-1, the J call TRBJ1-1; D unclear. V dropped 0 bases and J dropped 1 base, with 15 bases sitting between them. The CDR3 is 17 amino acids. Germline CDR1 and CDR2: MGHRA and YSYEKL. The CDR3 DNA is TGCGCCAGCAGCCAAGATATAAGTCGGTGGTGGAACACTGAAGCTTTCTTT. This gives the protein CASSQDISRWWNTEAFF.

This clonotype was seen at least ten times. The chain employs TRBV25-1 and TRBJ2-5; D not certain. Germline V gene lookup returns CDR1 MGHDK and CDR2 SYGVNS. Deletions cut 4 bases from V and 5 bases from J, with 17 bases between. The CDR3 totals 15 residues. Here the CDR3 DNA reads TGTGCCAGCAGTGCTGCAGGATTGGAGAGGGAGACCCAGTACTTC. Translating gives CASSAAGLERETQYF.

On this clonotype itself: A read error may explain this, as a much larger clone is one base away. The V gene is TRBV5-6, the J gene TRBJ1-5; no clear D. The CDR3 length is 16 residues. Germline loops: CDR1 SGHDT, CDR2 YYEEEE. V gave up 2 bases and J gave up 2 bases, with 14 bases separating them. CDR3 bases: TGTGCCAGCAGCTTTGGGTCAGGTTACGGCAATCAGCCCCAGCATTTT. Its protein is CASSFGSGYGNQPQHF. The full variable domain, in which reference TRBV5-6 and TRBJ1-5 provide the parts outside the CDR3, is DAGVTQSPTHLIKTRGQQVTLRCSPKSGHDTVSWYQQALGQGPQFIFQYYEEEERQRGNFPDRFSGHQFPNYSSELNVNALLLGDSALYLCASSFGSGYGNQPQHFGDGTRLSIL.

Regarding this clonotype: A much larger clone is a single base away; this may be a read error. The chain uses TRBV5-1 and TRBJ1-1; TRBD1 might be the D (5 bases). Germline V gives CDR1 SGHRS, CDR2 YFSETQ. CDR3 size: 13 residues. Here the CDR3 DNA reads TGTGCCAGCAGCTTGCGGGGGAATCCTGAAGCTTTCTTT. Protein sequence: CASSLRGNPEAFF.

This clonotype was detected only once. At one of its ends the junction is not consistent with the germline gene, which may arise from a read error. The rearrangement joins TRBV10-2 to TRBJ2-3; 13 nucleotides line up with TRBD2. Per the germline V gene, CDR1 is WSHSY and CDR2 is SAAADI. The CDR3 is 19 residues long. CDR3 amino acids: CASSETSGRVFGTTDTQYF. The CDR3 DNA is TGTGCCAGCAGTGAAACTAGCGGGAGGGTATTTGGGACCACAGATACGCAGTATTTT.

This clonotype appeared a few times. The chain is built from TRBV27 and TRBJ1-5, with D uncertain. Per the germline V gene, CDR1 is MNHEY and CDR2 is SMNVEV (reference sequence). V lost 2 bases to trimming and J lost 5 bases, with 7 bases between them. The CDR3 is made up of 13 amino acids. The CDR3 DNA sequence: TGTGCCAGCAGTTTAATGGGCTATCAGCCCCAGCATTTT. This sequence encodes CASSLMGYQPQHF.

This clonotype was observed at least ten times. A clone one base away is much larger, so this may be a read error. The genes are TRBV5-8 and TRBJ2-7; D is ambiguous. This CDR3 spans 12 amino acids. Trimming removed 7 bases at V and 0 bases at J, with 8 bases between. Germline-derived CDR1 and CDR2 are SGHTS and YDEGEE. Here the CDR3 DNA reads TGTGCCAGCGGCAGGAGCTCCTACGAGCAGTACTTC. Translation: CASGRSSYEQYF.

CDR3 sequence (DNA): TGTGCCAGCAGCTTCGGGGCAGGACCCTACGAGCAGTACTTC. Translated: CASSFGAGPYEQYF. The gene calls are TRBV11-2 and TRBJ2-7; D might be TRBD1 or TRBD2, each matching 5 bases. V lost 3 bases and J lost 2, with 11 bases in between. Per germline, CDR1 SGHAT and CDR2 FQNNGV. The CDR3 runs to 14 residues.

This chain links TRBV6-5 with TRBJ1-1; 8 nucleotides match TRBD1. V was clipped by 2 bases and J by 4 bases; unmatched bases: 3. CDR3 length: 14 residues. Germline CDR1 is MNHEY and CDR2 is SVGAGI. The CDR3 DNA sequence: TGTGCCAGCAGTTACGACAGGGGTTCCACTGAAGCTTTCTTT. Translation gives CASSYDRGSTEAFF.

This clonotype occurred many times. The CDR3 sequence: CASSKTGGVTETQYF. CDR3 in DNA: TGTGCCAGTAGCAAGACAGGGGGCGTGACTGAGACCCAGTACTTC. The chain combines TRBV19 with TRBJ2-5, with 10 bases matching TRBD1. The V segment lost 6 bases and the J segment 5 bases; nucleotides outside the gene matches: 9. The CDR3 runs to 15 residues. CDR1 and CDR2 (germline): LNHDA, SQIVND (reference sequence).

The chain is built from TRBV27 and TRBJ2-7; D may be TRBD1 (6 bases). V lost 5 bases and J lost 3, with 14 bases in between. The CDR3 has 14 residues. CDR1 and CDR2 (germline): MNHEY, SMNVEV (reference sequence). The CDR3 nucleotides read TGTGCCAGCAGTCGACAGGCCGGCAACTACGAGCAGTACTTC. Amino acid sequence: CASSRQAGNYEQYF.

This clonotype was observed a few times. The CDR3 sequence is CASRPRGVDRPYEQYF. The CDR3 DNA is TGTGCCAGCAGACCACGAGGGGTCGACAGGCCCTACGAGCAGTACTTC. The chain links TRBV7-9 to TRBJ2-7, with a possible D match to TRBD1 (6 bases). Germline-derived CDR1 and CDR2 are SEHNR and FQNEAQ (reference sequence). V was pared by 6 bases and J by 2 bases, with 20 bases between. The CDR3 runs to 16 residues. Combining the CDR3 with reference TRBV7-9 and TRBJ2-7 gives the whole variable domain DTGVSQNPRHKITKRGQNVTFRCDPISEHNRLYWYRQTLGQGPEFLTYFQNEAQLEKSRLLSDRFSAERPKGSFSTLEIQRTEQGDSAMYLCASRPRGVDRPYEQYFGPGTRLTVT.

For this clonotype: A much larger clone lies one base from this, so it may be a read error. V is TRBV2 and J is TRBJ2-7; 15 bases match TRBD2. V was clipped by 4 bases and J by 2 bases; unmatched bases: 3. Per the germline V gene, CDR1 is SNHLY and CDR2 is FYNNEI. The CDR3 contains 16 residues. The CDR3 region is CASSGGTSGGTYEQYF. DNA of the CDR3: TGTGCCAGCAGTGGCGGGACTAGCGGGGGGACCTACGAGCAGTACTTC.

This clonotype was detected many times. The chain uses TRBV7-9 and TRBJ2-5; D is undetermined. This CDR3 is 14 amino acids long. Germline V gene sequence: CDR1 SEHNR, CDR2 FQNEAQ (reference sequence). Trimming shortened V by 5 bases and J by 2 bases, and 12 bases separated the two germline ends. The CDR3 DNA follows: TGTGCCAGCAGCCGTTCTATGGGACAAGAGACCCAGTACTTC. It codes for CASSRSMGQETQYF.

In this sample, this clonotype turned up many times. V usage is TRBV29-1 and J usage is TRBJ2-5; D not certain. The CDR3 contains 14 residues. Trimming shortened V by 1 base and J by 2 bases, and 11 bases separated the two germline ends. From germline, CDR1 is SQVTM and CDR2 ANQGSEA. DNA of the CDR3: TGCAGCGTTGAAGTCGCGGAACGGCAAGAGACCCAGTACTTC. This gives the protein CSVEVAERQETQYF.

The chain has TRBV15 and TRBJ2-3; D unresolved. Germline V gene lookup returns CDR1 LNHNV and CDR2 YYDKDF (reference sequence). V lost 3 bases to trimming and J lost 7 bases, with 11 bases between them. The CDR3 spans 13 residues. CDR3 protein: CATSSDHAYTQYF. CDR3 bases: TGTGCCACCAGCAGTGACCATGCTTATACGCAGTATTTT. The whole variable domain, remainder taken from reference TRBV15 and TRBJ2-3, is DAMVIQNPRYQVTQFGKPVTLSCSQTLNHNVMYWYQQKSSQAPKLLFHYYDKDFNNEADTPDNFQSRRPNTSFCFLDIRSPGLGDTAMYLCATSSDHAYTQYFGPGTRLTVL.

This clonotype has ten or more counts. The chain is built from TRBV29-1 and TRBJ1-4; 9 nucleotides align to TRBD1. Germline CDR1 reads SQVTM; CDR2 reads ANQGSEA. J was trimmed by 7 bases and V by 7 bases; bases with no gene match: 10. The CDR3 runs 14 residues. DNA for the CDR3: TGCAGCGCACTTCCGACAGGGGGGGGTGAAAAACTGTTTTTT. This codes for CSALPTGGGEKLFF.

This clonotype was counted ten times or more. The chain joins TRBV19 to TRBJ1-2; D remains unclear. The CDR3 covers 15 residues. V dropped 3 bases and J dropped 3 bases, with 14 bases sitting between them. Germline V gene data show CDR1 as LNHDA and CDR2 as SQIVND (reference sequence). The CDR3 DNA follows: TGTGCCAGTAGTATGTTCCGGGCATGGGACTATGGCTACACCTTC. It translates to CASSMFRAWDYGYTF.

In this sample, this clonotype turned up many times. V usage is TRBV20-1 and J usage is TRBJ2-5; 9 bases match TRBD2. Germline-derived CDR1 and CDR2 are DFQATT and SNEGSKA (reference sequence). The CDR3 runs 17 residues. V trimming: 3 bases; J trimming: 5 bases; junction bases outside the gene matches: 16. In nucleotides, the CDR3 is TGCAGTGCTAGTTCCCCCGGGACTAGCCCTAGTTGGGAGACCCAGTACTTC. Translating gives CSASSPGTSPSWETQYF.

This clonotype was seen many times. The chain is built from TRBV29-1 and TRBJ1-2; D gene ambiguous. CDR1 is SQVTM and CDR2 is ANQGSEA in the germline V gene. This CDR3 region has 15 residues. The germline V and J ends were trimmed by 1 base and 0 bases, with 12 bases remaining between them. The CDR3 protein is CSVEAQEQPNYGYTF. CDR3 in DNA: TGCAGCGTTGAAGCCCAGGAACAACCTAACTATGGCTACACCTTC.

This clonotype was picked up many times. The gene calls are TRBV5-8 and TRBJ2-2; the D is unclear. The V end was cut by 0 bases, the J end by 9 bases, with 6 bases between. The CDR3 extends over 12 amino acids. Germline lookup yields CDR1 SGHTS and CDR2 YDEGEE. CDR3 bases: TGTGCCAGCAGCTTGGGCCTCAGGGAGCTGTTTTTT. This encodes CASSLGLRELFF.

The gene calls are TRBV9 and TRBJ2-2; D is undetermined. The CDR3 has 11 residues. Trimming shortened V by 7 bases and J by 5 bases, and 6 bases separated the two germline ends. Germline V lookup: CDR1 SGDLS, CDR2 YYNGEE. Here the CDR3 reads CASGETGELFF. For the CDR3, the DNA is TGTGCCAGCGGAGAAACCGGGGAGCTGTTTTTT.